This T cell receptor (beta chain) was sequenced in a study of T-cell reconstitution after alpha-beta-depleted transplantation in children. TCRbeta library construction was performed incorporating unique molecular identifiers. TCRdb re-derived calls from the PCR reads in MiXCR, one entry per CDR3 protein. The sample has roughly 500,000 distinct CDR3 sequences; about 30% are singletons. V trimming: 0 bases; J trimming: 5 bases; junction bases outside the gene matches: 8. Germline CDR1 reads SGHRS; CDR2 reads YFSETQ. CDR3 length: 16 amino acids. J is TRBJ2-5 and V is TRBV5-1; 9 bases line up with TRBD1. The sequence came from a human donor who donated a stem cell graft to a child with aplastic anemia. The starting material was PBMCs from the stem cell graft donor, obtained from the stem cell graft. DNA for the CDR3: TGCGCCAGCAGCTTGGATTCCGGGACAGGGAGGGAGACCCAGTACTTC. It translates to CASSLDSGTGRETQYF.